This passage covers 2 T cell receptor beta chains from one sample sequenced in a study of T cell responses to AZD1222 COVID-19 vaccine. TCRdb's copy holds only in-frame clones and misses some; the assay was immunoSEQ multiplex PCR. Of around 80,000 clones detected, more than 70% appear once; the ten largest clones hold 11%. The sequenced sample was peripheral blood, obtained on day 0 of AZD1222 vaccination. Receptors were obtained from an adult in good health.

J is TRBJ2-1 and V is TRBV7-8, with 11 bases identical to TRBD2. The CDR3 totals 16 residues. Germline values: CDR1 SGHVS, CDR2 FQNEAQ. With V trimmed by 5 bases and J by 8 bases, 11 bases remained unmatched. The CDR3 loop is CASSKRLAGMSDEQFF. CDR3 sequence (DNA): TGTGCCAGCAGCAAGCGACTAGCGGGAATGTCAGATGAGCAGTTCTTC.

This chain uses TRBV11-2 with TRBJ2-3; D call uncertain. The CDR3 is 15 amino acids. Germline lookup yields CDR1 SGHAT and CDR2 FQNNGV. Trimming removed 0 bases at V and 2 bases at J, with 9 bases between. The CDR3, as DNA: TGTGCCAGCAGCTTAGATCCGGTCCTCACAGATACGCAGTATTTT. Translated: CASSLDPVLTDTQYF.